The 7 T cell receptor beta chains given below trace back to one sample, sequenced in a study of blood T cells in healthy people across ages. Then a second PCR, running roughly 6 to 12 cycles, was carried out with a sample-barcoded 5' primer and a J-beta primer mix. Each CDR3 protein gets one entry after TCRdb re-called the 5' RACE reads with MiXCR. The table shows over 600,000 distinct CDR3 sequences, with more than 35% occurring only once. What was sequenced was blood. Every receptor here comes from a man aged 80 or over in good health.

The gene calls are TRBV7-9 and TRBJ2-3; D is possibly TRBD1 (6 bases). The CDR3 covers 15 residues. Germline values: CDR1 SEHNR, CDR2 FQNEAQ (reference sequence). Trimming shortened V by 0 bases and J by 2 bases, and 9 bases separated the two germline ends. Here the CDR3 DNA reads TGTGCCAGCAGCTTAGCGGGACACCCCACAGATACGCAGTATTTT. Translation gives CASSLAGHPTDTQYF.

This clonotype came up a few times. CDR3 DNA: TGCAGTGCTAGGGTGAGACGGCAGTTCTTC. It is translated as CSARVRRQFF. The chain joins TRBV20-1 to TRBJ2-1; D remains ambiguous. The CDR3 runs to 10 residues. The germline V and J ends were trimmed by 3 bases and 12 bases, with 9 bases remaining between them. Germline lookup yields CDR1 DFQATT and CDR2 SNEGSKA (reference sequence).

The CDR3 sequence: CSVAPIQGDTQYF. The CDR3 DNA is TGCAGCGTCGCACCGATTCAGGGGGATACGCAGTATTTT. The V gene is TRBV29-1, the J gene TRBJ2-3, with TRBD1 as a possible D gene (6 bases). Deletions cut 6 bases from V and 6 bases from J, with 16 bases between. Germline V gives CDR1 SQVTM, CDR2 ANQGSEA. This CDR3 region has 13 residues.

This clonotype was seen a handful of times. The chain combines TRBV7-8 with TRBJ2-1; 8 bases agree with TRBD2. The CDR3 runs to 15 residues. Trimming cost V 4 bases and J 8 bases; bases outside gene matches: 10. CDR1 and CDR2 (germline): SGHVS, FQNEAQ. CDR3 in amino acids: CASSSSEREFDEQFF. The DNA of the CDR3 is TGTGCCAGCAGCTCCTCCGAGCGGGAGTTCGATGAGCAGTTCTTC.

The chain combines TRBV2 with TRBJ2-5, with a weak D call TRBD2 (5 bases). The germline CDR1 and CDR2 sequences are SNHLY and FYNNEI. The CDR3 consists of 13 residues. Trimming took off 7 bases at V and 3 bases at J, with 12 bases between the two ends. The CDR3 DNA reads TGTGCCAGCAAAACGACGGGGAAAGAGACCCAGTACTTC. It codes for CASKTTGKETQYF.

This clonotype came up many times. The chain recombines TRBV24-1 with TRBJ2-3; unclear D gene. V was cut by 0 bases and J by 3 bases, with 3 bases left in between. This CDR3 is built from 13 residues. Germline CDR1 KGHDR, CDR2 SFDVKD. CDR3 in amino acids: CATSDLQTDTQYF. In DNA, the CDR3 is TGTGCCACCAGTGATTTGCAGACAGATACGCAGTATTTT.

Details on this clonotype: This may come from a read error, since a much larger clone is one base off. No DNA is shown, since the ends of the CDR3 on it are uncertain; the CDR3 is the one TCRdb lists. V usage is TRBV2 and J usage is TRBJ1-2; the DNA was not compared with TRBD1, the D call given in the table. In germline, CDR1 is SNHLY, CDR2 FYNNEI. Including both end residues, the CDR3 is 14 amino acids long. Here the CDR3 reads CAIPGTGVGYGCTF.